The 32 T cell receptor beta chains below all came from one sample that was sequenced in a study of blood T cell repertoires in COVID-19. Data came from immunoSEQ multiplex PCR; TCRdb stores just in-frame clones and leaves some out. Among roughly 220,000 clones, around 84% were seen once, and the ten largest hold approximately 2.9%. Sequencing was done on a sample of peripheral blood. These receptors were obtained from a man aged 55 to 70 with acute or convalescent COVID-19.

This clone has a single count. The chain links TRBV5-8 to TRBJ1-2; no clear D gene. The CDR3 spans 12 residues. V lost 0 bases and J 4 bases, leaving 4 bases between the germline ends. Germline V lookup: CDR1 SGHTS, CDR2 YDEGEE. The CDR3 sequence: CASSLAVYGYTF. Here the CDR3 DNA reads TGTGCCAGCAGCTTGGCGGTCTATGGCTACACCTTC.

The V gene is TRBV28, the J gene TRBJ1-4, with 10 bases fitting TRBD1. V lost 4 bases to trimming and J lost 6 bases; unmatched junction nucleotides: 8. The CDR3 runs to 16 residues. The germline gives CDR1 MDHEN, CDR2 SYDVKM. CDR3 region: CASSSWTGGVDEKLFF. Here the CDR3 DNA reads TGTGCCAGCAGTTCTTGGACAGGGGGAGTGGATGAAAAACTGTTTTTT.

V and J are TRBV27 and TRBJ1-2, with D hard to call. There are 13 residues in the CDR3. V lost 4 bases, J lost 5 bases, and 11 bases lay in between. Germline loops: CDR1 MNHEY, CDR2 SMNVEV (reference sequence). CDR3 bases: TGTGCCAGCAGTTCAACCCCAGGTTATGGCTACACCTTC. Translating it yields CASSSTPGYGYTF.

The J gene is TRBJ1-6, the V gene TRBV7-9; TRBD1 aligns across 9 bases. J was trimmed by 0 bases and V by 1 base; bases with no gene match: 7. Germline V gene lookup returns CDR1 SEHNR and CDR2 FQNEAQ (reference sequence). The CDR3 spans 19 residues. CDR3 DNA: TGTGCCAGCAGCTTAGAGGGACAGGGATGGGGCTCCTATAATTCACCCCTCCACTTT. Translation: CASSLEGQGWGSYNSPLHF.

The chain links TRBV7-8 to TRBJ2-7; unclear D gene. Trimming left V 5 bases short and J 1 base short, with 9 bases between. Germline V gene data show CDR1 as SGHVS and CDR2 as FQNEAQ. This CDR3 is 13 amino acids long. The CDR3, as DNA: TGTGCCAGCAGCCCACCCGAGTCCTACGAGCAGTACTTC. Protein: CASSPPESYEQYF.

The chain carries TRBV5-1 and TRBJ1-2, with D perhaps TRBD1 (5 bases). CDR3 length equals 15 residues. The V end lost 2 bases, the J end lost 0 bases, and 11 bases lay between the germline ends. The germline V gene has CDR1 SGHRS and CDR2 YFSETQ. The CDR3 sequence: CASSLWGLSNYGYTF. Here the CDR3 DNA reads TGCGCCAGCAGCTTATGGGGCCTATCTAACTATGGCTACACCTTC.

This clone was found once. The chain recombines TRBV6-6 with TRBJ1-1; D ambiguous. The CDR3 loop spans 13 amino acids. V shed 7 bases and J shed 8 bases, with 17 bases lying between them. The germline gives CDR1 MNHNY, CDR2 SVGAGI (reference sequence). The CDR3 bases are TGTGCCAGCACCCCCGGGGTCGGTTTGGAAGCTTTCTTT. Protein: CASTPGVGLEAFF.

V usage is TRBV25-1 and J usage is TRBJ1-1; 7 nucleotides align to TRBD1. CDR3 length: 14 residues. Germline-derived CDR1 and CDR2 are MGHDK and SYGVNS. Losses at the gene ends were 10 bases for V and 0 bases for J; bases not matched to a gene: 8. The CDR3 nucleotides are TGTGCCACACAAGGGGGCATCGTGAACACTGAAGCTTTCTTT. It yields the protein CATQGGIVNTEAFF.

The V gene is TRBV2, the J gene TRBJ2-5; tentative D call: TRBD1 (6 bases). This CDR3 has 15 amino acids. V was trimmed by 1 base and J by 5 bases, leaving 14 bases between them. Germline V gene sequence: CDR1 SNHLY, CDR2 FYNNEI. In nucleotides, the CDR3 is TGTGCCAGCAGTGAAGACAGGGTTAGAGGGGAGACCCAGTACTTC. It specifies CASSEDRVRGETQYF.

The chain links TRBV5-1 to TRBJ2-1, with TRBD2 matching over 7 bases. The germline CDR1 and CDR2 sequences are SGHRS and YFSETQ. The trim removed 5 bases at V and 6 bases at J, leaving 11 bases unmatched. CDR3 length: 15 amino acids. CDR3 coding DNA: TGCGCCAGCAGACCGGGACTCCCGGGGGGCAATGAGCAGTTCTTC. Its protein product is CASRPGLPGGNEQFF.

The CDR3 here is CASSPRQTYEQYF. The CDR3 bases are TGCGCCAGCAGCCCCCGACAGACCTACGAGCAGTACTTC. This chain links TRBV5-1 with TRBJ2-7, with D possibly TRBD1 on 5 matching bases. Trimming stripped 4 bases from V and 2 bases from J, with 10 bases between. The CDR3 is made up of 13 amino acids. CDR1 and CDR2 from the germline V gene are SGHRS and YFSETQ.

The chain is built from TRBV27 and TRBJ1-5; 7 bases agree with TRBD1. CDR3 size: 15 residues. With 6 bases clipped from V and 9 bases from J, the junction kept 14 bases outside the gene matches. CDR1 and CDR2 from the germline V gene are MNHEY and SMNVEV (reference sequence). CDR3 nucleotides: TGTGCCAGCAGCCCCGCTACTACAGGGGTCGGGCCCCAGCATTTT. It specifies CASSPATTGVGPQHF.

The chain links TRBV6-2 or TRBV6-3 to TRBJ2-3, with 9 bases aligning to TRBD2. The germline V gene encodes CDR1 MNHEY and CDR2 SVGEGT. CDR3 size: 14 residues. The ends lost 6 bases at V and 4 bases at J; junction bases unmatched: 5. The CDR3 nucleotides read TGTGCCAGCAGCCGCGGGGGGGTAGCAGATACGCAGTATTTT. Residues: CASSRGGVADTQYF.

The J gene is TRBJ1-4, the V gene TRBV15, with 9 nucleotides matching TRBD1. Germline CDR1 is LNHNV and CDR2 is YYDKDF (reference sequence). CDR3 size: 19 residues. The junction had 15 bases not matched to a gene; V was cut back by 2 bases and J by 5 bases. The CDR3 DNA reads as TGTGCCACCAGCAGACAGACAGGGGGTCGGACAAGTATAAATGAAAAACTGTTTTTT. It translates to CATSRQTGGRTSINEKLFF.

The gene calls are TRBV7-2 and TRBJ1-6, with D possibly TRBD1 on 6 matching bases. Trimming removed 1 base at V and 8 bases at J, with 12 bases between. The CDR3 extends over 15 amino acids. Per the germline V gene, CDR1 is SGHTA and CDR2 is FQGNSA. The CDR3 loop is CASSLVPGADSPLHF. In nucleotides, the CDR3 is TGTGCCAGCAGCTTAGTGCCAGGGGCAGATTCACCCCTCCACTTT.

This clone was recorded once. The V call is TRBV6-5, the J call TRBJ2-2; D not certain. Germline values: CDR1 MNHEY, CDR2 SVGAGI. This CDR3 is built from 13 residues. The germline V and J ends were trimmed by 7 bases and 4 bases, with 10 bases remaining between them. The CDR3 region has the DNA TGTGCCAGCACCATTTCTATCACCGGGGAGCTGTTTTTT. This encodes CASTISITGELFF.

This chain uses TRBV27 with TRBJ1-1; possibly TRBD1 for D (6 bases). V was pared by 3 bases and J by 0 bases, with 14 bases between. CDR1 and CDR2 from the germline V gene are MNHEY and SMNVEV (reference sequence). This CDR3 has 16 amino acids. The CDR3: CASSFSDRHLNTEAFF. The CDR3 DNA sequence: TGTGCCAGCAGTTTCTCGGACAGACACCTGAACACTGAAGCTTTCTTT.

The table lists this clone with a count of one. DNA of the CDR3: TGTGCCAGCAGTAATCCGGGGGGGCTGGAGACCCAGTACTTC. It specifies CASSNPGGLETQYF. The rearrangement uses TRBV6-5 and TRBJ2-5; 8 bases are a match to TRBD2. The CDR3 runs 14 residues. V gave up 5 bases and J gave up 5 bases; unmatched junction bases: 7. In germline, CDR1 is MNHEY, CDR2 SVGAGI.

In the case of this clone: An end of the junction differs from the germline gene, which may be a read error. The chain joins TRBV19 to TRBJ2-7; 8 positions match TRBD1. The CDR3 spans 18 residues. Germline values: CDR1 LNHDA, CDR2 SQIVND (reference sequence). The DNA for the CDR3 is TGTGCCAGCAGTACCTCCCTTAGTTTCTGGGACAGGAACTACGAGCAGTACTTC. Amino acid sequence: CASSTSLSFWDRNYEQYF.

This clone was found once. The gene calls are TRBV6-5 and TRBJ2-5; a weak D match, TRBD1 (5 bases). This CDR3 contains 15 residues. From germline, CDR1 is MNHEY and CDR2 SVGAGI. Trimming took 6 bases from V and 5 from J, leaving 19 bases between them. The CDR3 reads CASSPWGARFETQYF. The CDR3 DNA sequence: TGTGCCAGCAGCCCCTGGGGCGCGCGGTTTGAGACCCAGTACTTC.

The rearrangement links TRBV6-5 to TRBJ2-4, with D perhaps TRBD1 (6 bases). Germline lookup yields CDR1 MNHEY and CDR2 SVGAGI. The CDR3 spans 15 residues. V was trimmed by 5 bases and J by 5 bases, leaving 16 bases between them. The CDR3 nucleotides read TGTGCCAGCAGTCGGACAGATCTTAGCCAAAACATTCAGTACTTC. The encoded protein is CASSRTDLSQNIQYF.

This chain joins TRBV4-1 and TRBJ2-7; TRBD1 might be the D (5 bases). The germline V and J ends were trimmed by 4 bases and 0 bases, with 10 bases remaining between them. The germline V gene has CDR1 MGHRA and CDR2 YSYEKL. This CDR3 spans 14 amino acids. The CDR3, as DNA: TGCGCCAGCAGCCGGACGGACAACTCCTACGAGCAGTACTTC. Its protein product is CASSRTDNSYEQYF.

This clone came up a few times. The chain uses TRBV19 and TRBJ2-1; 8 positions agree with TRBD1. The length of the CDR3 is 16 residues. Per the germline V gene, CDR1 is LNHDA and CDR2 is SQIVND (reference sequence). With V trimmed by 6 bases and J by 12 bases, 19 bases remained unmatched. The CDR3 sequence is CASRPERDRRDSRQFF. The DNA of the CDR3 is TGTGCCAGTAGACCAGAACGGGACAGGAGAGATAGTAGGCAGTTCTTC.

The chain has TRBV28 and TRBJ2-7, with no clear D. The CDR3 loop spans 16 amino acids. Germline V gene sequence: CDR1 MDHEN, CDR2 SYDVKM. V lost 1 base and J lost 3, with 16 bases in between. This chain's CDR3 is CASSLSAPTPGYEQYF. The CDR3 DNA is TGTGCCAGCAGTTTATCCGCCCCGACACCAGGCTACGAGCAGTACTTC. The full variable domain, its missing parts supplied by reference TRBV28 and TRBJ2-7, is DVKVTQSSRYLVKRTGEKVFLECVQDMDHENMFWYRQDPGLGLRLIYFSYDVKMKEKGDIPEGYSVSREKKERFSLILESASTNQTSMYLCASSLSAPTPGYEQYFGPGTRLTVT.

V gene TRBV7-2 combines with J gene TRBJ1-2; perhaps TRBD1 as D (5 bases). Germline V gives CDR1 SGHTA, CDR2 FQGNSA. The CDR3 is 15 amino acids. V was clipped by 5 bases and J by 0 bases, with 13 bases between them. In DNA form, the CDR3 reads TGTGCCAGCAGCCCCAGACAGATGGCTAACTATGGCTACACCTTC. It encodes CASSPRQMANYGYTF.

The chain is built from TRBV28 and TRBJ1-5; 7 positions match TRBD1. The V and J ends lost 9 bases and 2 bases, in that order; junction bases with no gene match: 1. CDR1 is MDHEN, CDR2 SYDVKM, per germline. This CDR3 contains 12 residues. For the CDR3, the DNA is TGTGCCAGTGACAGGGGCAATCAGCCCCAGCATTTT. Translation: CASDRGNQPQHF.

The chain links TRBV4-2 to TRBJ2-2; 13 bases map to TRBD2. The V and J ends lost 4 bases and 5 bases, in that order; junction bases with no gene match: 10. Germline V gene sequence: CDR1 LGHNA, CDR2 YNFKEQ. This CDR3 is 18 amino acids long. CDR3 DNA sequence: TGTGCCAGCAGCCTCAGGACTAGCGGGGGCTCCAGGACCGGGGAGCTGTTTTTT. This sequence encodes CASSLRTSGGSRTGELFF.

The chain joins TRBV30 to TRBJ1-1, with D unclear. Trimming took off 3 bases at V and 0 bases at J, with 2 bases between the two ends. CDR1 and CDR2 from the germline V gene are GTSNPN and SVGIG (reference sequence). This CDR3 has 11 residues. CDR3 coding DNA: TGTGCCTGGAGCTTGAACACTGAAGCTTTCTTT. Protein product: CAWSLNTEAFF.

The V gene is TRBV19, the J gene TRBJ1-5, with D possibly being TRBD1 (6 bases). V was clipped by 4 bases and J by 1 base, with 11 bases between them. This CDR3 is 15 amino acids long. CDR1 LNHDA and CDR2 SQIVND come from the germline V gene (reference sequence). The CDR3 protein is CASSTQGVSNQPQHF. Here the CDR3 DNA reads TGTGCCAGTAGTACACAGGGCGTAAGCAATCAGCCCCAGCATTTT.

This clone came up a few times. The chain uses TRBV6-5 and TRBJ1-1, with 7 bases that match TRBD1. V was pared by 6 bases and J by 7 bases, with 14 bases of the junction left unmatched. Germline CDR1 reads MNHEY; CDR2 reads SVGAGI. The CDR3 consists of 15 residues. The CDR3 region has the DNA TGTGCCAGCAGACACCCGGCAGGGGGTAAGGGTGAAGCTTTCTTT. Protein sequence: CASRHPAGGKGEAFF.

The chain recombines TRBV5-1 with TRBJ1-2; TRBD1 matches at 8 bases. Trimming cost V 3 bases and J 2 bases; bases outside gene matches: 12. The CDR3 is made up of 17 amino acids. Germline V gene sequence: CDR1 SGHRS, CDR2 YFSETQ. CDR3 protein: CASSWNPGQVDNYGYTF. For the CDR3, the DNA is TGCGCCAGCAGCTGGAACCCGGGACAGGTTGACAACTATGGCTACACCTTC. Full variable domain (rest looked up from reference TRBV5-1 and TRBJ1-2): KAGVTQTPRYLIKTRGQQVTLSCSPISGHRSVSWYQQTPGQGLQFLFEYFSETQRNKGNFPGRFSGRQFSNSRSEMNVSTLELGDSALYLCASSWNPGQVDNYGYTFGSGTRLTVV.

This chain connects TRBV15 to TRBJ2-1; 9 bases align to TRBD2. Trimming cost V 2 bases and J 7 bases; bases outside gene matches: 6. The CDR3 extends over 15 amino acids. The germline V gene has CDR1 LNHNV and CDR2 YYDKDF (reference sequence). The CDR3 spells CATSRQAGGPNEQFF. The DNA for the CDR3 is TGTGCCACCAGCAGACAAGCGGGGGGCCCTAATGAGCAGTTCTTC.